This T cell receptor beta chain derives from a study of control samples from healthy donors and cancer patients. Generated by immunoSEQ multiplex PCR, the TCRdb table keeps only in-frame clones and is missing some. The data show some 130,000 clones, with about nine tenths seen just once and roughly 7.8% held by the top ten. Per the germline V gene, CDR1 is LGHNA and CDR2 is YNFKEQ. The CDR3 consists of 16 residues. J lost 11 bases, V lost 3 bases, and 9 bases had no gene match. Sequencing input: PBMCs. This rearrangement joins TRBV4-2 to TRBJ1-6, with 11 bases fitting TRBD1. The sequence came from a man aged 50 or older with head and neck cancer. The DNA of the CDR3 is TGTGCCAGCAGCCAGGCCGGGACAGGGGGGCGGACACCCCTCCACTTT. Translated, it gives CASSQAGTGGRTPLHF.